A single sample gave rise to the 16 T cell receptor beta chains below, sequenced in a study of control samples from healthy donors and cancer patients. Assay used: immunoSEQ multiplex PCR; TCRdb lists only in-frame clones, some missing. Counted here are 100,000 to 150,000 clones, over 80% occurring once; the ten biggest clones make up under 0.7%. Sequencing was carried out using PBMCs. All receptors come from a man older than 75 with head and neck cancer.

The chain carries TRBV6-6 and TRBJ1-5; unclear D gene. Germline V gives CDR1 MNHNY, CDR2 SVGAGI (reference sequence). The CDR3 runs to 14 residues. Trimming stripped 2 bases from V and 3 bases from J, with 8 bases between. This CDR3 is CASSYPGSNQPQHF. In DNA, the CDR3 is TGTGCCAGCAGTTACCCGGGGTCCAATCAGCCCCAGCATTTT.

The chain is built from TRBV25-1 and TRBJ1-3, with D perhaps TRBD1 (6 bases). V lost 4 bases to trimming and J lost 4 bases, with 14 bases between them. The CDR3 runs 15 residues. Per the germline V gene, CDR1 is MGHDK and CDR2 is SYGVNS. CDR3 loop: CASSGGRGSGNTIYF. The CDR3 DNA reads TGTGCCAGCAGTGGAGGAAGGGGGAGCGGAAACACCATATATTTT.

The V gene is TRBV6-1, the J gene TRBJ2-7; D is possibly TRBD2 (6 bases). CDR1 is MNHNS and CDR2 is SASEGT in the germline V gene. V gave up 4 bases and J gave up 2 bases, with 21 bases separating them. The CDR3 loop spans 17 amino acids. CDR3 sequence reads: CASSVAEVGLATYEQYF. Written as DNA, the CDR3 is TGTGCCAGCAGTGTCGCGGAGGTAGGGCTAGCGACCTACGAGCAGTACTTC.

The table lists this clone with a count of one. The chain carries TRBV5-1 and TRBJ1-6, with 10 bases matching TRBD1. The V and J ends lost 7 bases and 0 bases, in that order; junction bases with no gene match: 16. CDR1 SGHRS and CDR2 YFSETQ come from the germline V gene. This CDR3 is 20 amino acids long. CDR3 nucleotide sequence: TGCGCCAGCCGATCAGATCTGGACAGGGGGTTAAGCTCCTATAATTCACCCCTCCACTTT. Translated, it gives CASRSDLDRGLSSYNSPLHF.

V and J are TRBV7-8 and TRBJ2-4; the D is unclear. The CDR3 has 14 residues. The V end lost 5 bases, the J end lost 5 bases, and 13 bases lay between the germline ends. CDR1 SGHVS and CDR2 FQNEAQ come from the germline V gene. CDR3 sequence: CASSPRFRENIQYF. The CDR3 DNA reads TGTGCCAGCAGCCCCCGTTTCCGGGAAAACATTCAGTACTTC.

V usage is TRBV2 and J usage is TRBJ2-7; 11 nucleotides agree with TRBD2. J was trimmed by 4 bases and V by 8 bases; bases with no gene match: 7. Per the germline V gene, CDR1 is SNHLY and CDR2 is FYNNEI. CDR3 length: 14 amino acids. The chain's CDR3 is CASGELAGVYEQYF. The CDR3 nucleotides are TGTGCCAGCGGGGAACTAGCGGGAGTATACGAGCAGTACTTC. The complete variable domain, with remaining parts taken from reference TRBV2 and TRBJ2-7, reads EPEVTQTPSHQVTQMGQEVILRCVPISNHLYFYWYRQILGQKVEFLVSFYNNEISEKSEIFDDQFSVERPDGSNFTLKIRSTKLEDSAMYFCASGELAGVYEQYFGPGTRLTVT.

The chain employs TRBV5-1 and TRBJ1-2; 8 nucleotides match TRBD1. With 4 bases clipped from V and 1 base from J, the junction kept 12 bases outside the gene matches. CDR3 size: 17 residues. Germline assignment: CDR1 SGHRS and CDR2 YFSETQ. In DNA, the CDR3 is TGCGCCAGCAGCCCCGGACAGGGAGCGGGTTTTAACTATGGCTACACCTTC. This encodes CASSPGQGAGFNYGYTF.

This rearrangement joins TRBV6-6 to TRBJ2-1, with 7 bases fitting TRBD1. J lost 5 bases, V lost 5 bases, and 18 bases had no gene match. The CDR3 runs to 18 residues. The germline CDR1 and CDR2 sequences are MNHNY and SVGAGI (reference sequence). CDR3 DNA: TGTGCCAGCAGTCGGCCAGCCAGGGGGAGAGTATTAGACAATGAGCAGTTCTTC. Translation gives CASSRPARGRVLDNEQFF.

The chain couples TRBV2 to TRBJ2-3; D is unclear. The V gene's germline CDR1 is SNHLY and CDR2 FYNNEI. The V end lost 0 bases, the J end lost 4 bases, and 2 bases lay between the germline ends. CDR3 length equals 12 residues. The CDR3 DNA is TGTGCCAGCAGTGAAGCGCCAGATACGCAGTATTTT. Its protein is CASSEAPDTQYF.

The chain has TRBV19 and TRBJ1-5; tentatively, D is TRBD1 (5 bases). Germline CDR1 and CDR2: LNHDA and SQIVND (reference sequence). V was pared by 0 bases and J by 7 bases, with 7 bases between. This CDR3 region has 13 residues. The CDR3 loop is CASSIDREQPQHF. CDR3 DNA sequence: TGTGCCAGTAGTATAGACAGGGAACAGCCCCAGCATTTT.

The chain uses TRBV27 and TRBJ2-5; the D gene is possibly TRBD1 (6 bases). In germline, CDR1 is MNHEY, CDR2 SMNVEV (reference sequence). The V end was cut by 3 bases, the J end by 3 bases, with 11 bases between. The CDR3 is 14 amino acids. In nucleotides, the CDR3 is TGTGCCAGCAGTTTGGGGCAGGGGAAAGAGACCCAGTACTTC. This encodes CASSLGQGKETQYF.

The CDR3 loop is CASSQEFRTEAFF. The CDR3 DNA is TGCGCCAGCAGCCAAGAGTTTAGGACTGAAGCTTTCTTT. The V call is TRBV4-1, the J call TRBJ1-1; no firm D call. V shed 0 bases and J shed 5 bases, with 7 bases lying between them. Germline V lookup: CDR1 MGHRA, CDR2 YSYEKL. This CDR3 is built from 13 residues.

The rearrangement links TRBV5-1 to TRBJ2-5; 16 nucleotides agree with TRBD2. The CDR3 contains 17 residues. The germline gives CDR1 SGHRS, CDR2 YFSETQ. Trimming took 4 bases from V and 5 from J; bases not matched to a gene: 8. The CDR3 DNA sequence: TGCGCCAGCAGCCCGGGACTAGCGGGAGGGCCGGGTGAGACCCAGTACTTC. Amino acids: CASSPGLAGGPGETQYF.

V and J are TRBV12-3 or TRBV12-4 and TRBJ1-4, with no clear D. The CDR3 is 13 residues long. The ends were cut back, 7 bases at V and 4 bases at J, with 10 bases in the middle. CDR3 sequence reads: CASTRQYNEKLFF. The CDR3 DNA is TGTGCCAGCACCCGGCAGTATAATGAAAAACTGTTTTTT.

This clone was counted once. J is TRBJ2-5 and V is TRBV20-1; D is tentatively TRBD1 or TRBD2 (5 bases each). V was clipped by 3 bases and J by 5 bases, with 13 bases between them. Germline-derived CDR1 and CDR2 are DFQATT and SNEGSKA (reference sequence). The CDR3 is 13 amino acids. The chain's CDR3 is CSASPGSRETQYF. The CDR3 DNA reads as TGCAGTGCTAGTCCAGGGAGTCGGGAGACCCAGTACTTC.

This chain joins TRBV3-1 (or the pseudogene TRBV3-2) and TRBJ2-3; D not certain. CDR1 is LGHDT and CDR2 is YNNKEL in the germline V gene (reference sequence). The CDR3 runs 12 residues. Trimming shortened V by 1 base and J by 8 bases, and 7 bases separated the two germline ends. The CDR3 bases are TGTGCCAGCAGCCAAGTTGCAGGTACGCAGTATTTT. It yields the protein CASSQVAGTQYF.